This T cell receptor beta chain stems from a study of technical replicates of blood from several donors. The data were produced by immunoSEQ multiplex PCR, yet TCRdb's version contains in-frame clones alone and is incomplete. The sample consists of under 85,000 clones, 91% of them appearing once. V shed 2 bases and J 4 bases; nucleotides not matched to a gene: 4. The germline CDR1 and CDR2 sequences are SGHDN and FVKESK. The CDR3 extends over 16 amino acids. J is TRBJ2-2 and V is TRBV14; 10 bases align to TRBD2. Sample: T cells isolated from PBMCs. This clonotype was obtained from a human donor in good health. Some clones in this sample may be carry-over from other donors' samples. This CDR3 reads CASSQLAGVSTGELFF. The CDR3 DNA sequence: TGTGCCAGCAGCCAACTAGCGGGAGTGTCCACCGGGGAGCTGTTTTTT.